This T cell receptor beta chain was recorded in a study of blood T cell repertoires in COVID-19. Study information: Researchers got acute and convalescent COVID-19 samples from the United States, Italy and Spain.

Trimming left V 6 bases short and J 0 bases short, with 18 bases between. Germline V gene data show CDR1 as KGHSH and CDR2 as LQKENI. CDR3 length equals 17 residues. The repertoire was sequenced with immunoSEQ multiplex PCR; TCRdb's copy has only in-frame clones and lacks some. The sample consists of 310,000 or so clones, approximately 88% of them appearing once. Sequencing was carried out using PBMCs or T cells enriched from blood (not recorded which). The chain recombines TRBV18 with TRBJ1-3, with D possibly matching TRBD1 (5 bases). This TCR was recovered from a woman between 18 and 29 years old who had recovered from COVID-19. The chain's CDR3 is CASSRITRQRSGNTIYF. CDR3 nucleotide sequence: TGTGCCAGCTCCCGTATAACTCGACAGCGCTCTGGAAACACCATATATTTT.